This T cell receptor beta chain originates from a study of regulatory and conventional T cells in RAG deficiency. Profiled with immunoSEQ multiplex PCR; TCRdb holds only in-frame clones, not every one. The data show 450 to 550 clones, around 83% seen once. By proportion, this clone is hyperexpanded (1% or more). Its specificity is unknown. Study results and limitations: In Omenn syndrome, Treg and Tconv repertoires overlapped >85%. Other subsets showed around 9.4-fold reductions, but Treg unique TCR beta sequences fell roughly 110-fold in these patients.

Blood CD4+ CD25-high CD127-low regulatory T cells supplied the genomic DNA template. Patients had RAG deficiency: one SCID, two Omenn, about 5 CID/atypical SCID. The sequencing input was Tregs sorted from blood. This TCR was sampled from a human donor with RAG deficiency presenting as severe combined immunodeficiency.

The CDR3 reads CASSQWRAGTTMSQFF. CDR3 DNA: TGTGCCAGCAGCCAGTGGCGAGCGGGGACTACGATGTCGCAGTTCTTC. The chain couples TRBV14 to TRBJ2-1, with 7 bases identical to TRBD2. The CDR3 loop spans 16 amino acids. V was pared by 3 bases and J by 12 bases, with 17 bases of the junction left unmatched. CDR1 is SGHDN, CDR2 FVKESK, per germline.